This T cell receptor beta chain stems from a study of T-cell memory formation after mild COVID-19. Study-wide results and limits: The study found balanced CD4/CD8 in clones contracting day 15 to 85 and a CD4+ lean in later expanders.

The CDR3 loop spans 16 amino acids. The germline V gene encodes CDR1 SGDLS and CDR2 YYNGEE. V shed 3 bases and J shed 3 bases, with 15 bases lying between them. UMIs and sample barcodes were carried by the TCR alpha and TCR beta cDNA libraries that 5'RACE produced using constant-segment primers. TCRdb reanalysed the 5' RACE reads using MiXCR and keeps one entry per CDR3 protein. Of tens of thousands of distinct CDR3 sequences listed, approximately 16% are singletons. This clonotype was found many times. Its specificity is not known. Sequencing was carried out using PBMCs or a T cell subset sorted from them (not recorded which). The rearrangement links TRBV9 to TRBJ2-2; D may be TRBD2 (5 bases). The sequence derives from a young man who had mild COVID-19 (a few samples of this study predate the infection). Cell type and time point are not known. The CDR3 protein is CASSERVLPYTGELFF. The CDR3 bases are TGTGCCAGCAGCGAGAGGGTACTTCCCTACACCGGGGAGCTGTTTTTT.